The 6 T cell receptor beta chains below come from one sample, sequenced in a study of shared clonotypes between healthy human individuals. Measured with immunoSEQ multiplex PCR; TCRdb has only the in-frame clones, and not every one. The sample records millions of clones, 85% to 95% being singletons. Source material: naive CD4+ T cells sorted from blood. Subset specified: CD45RA+ positively selected. Receptors were obtained from a man between 18 and 29 years old in good health.

Points on this clone: Other DNA variants within this sample encode the same CDR3. V and J are TRBV19 and TRBJ1-5, with 10 bases that match TRBD1. The V gene's germline CDR1 is LNHDA and CDR2 SQIVND (reference sequence). V was pared by 4 bases and J by 7 bases, with 4 bases of the junction left unmatched. The CDR3 runs to 14 residues. CDR3 DNA sequence: TGTGCCAGTAGTACGACAGGGGGCAGGCAGCCCCAGCATTTT. Protein sequence: CASSTTGGRQPQHF.

This clone has a handful of counts. This rearrangement joins TRBV21-1 to TRBJ1-5; TRBD1 is taken as the D call from the table, unchecked against the DNA. TRBV21-1 is a documented pseudogene. CDR3 size: 18 residues. CDR3 coding DNA: TGTGCCAGCAGCAAATGGGACCGGGACATAGATAGCAATCAGCCCCAGCATTTT. Translated: CASSKWDRDIDSNQPQHF.

This clone was observed a handful of times. Written as DNA, the CDR3 is TGTGCCAGGACGGTTTTGACAGGGGAACTTAGTCAGCCCCAGCATTTT. Protein: CARTVLTGELSQPQHF. The rearrangement joins TRBV21-1 to TRBJ1-5; TRBD1, the D gene given by the table, was not confirmed from the DNA. TRBV21-1 is a pseudogene locus. The CDR3 loop spans 16 amino acids.

This chain joins TRBV27 and TRBJ1-2; D not certain. This CDR3 comprises 16 residues. Trimming stripped 6 bases from V and 5 bases from J, with 22 bases between. The germline V gene encodes CDR1 MNHEY and CDR2 SMNVEV (reference sequence). CDR3 bases: TGTGCCAGCAGGCTCAACCCCCCCGGGCCGAATTATGGCTACACCTTC. Residues: CASRLNPPGPNYGYTF.

Note on this clone: Other nucleotide sequences from this sample produce the same CDR3. The chain employs TRBV5-1 and TRBJ1-3, with 10 bases lining up with TRBD1. The CDR3 extends over 16 amino acids. V shed 0 bases and J 4 bases; nucleotides not matched to a gene: 4. Germline CDR1 and CDR2: SGHRS and YFSETQ. The CDR3 DNA reads as TGCGCCAGCAGCTTGGAGGGACAGGGGTCAGGAAACACCATATATTTT. This codes for CASSLEGQGSGNTIYF.

CDR3 bases: TGCGCCAGCAGCCAAGACGGACAGGGGAGGACAGATACGCAGTATTTT. Translated, it gives CASSQDGQGRTDTQYF. This chain joins TRBV4-1 and TRBJ2-3, with 9 bases that match TRBD1. V lost 0 bases, J lost 3 bases, and 4 bases stayed unmatched. Germline CDR1 and CDR2: MGHRA and YSYEKL. The CDR3 contains 16 residues.